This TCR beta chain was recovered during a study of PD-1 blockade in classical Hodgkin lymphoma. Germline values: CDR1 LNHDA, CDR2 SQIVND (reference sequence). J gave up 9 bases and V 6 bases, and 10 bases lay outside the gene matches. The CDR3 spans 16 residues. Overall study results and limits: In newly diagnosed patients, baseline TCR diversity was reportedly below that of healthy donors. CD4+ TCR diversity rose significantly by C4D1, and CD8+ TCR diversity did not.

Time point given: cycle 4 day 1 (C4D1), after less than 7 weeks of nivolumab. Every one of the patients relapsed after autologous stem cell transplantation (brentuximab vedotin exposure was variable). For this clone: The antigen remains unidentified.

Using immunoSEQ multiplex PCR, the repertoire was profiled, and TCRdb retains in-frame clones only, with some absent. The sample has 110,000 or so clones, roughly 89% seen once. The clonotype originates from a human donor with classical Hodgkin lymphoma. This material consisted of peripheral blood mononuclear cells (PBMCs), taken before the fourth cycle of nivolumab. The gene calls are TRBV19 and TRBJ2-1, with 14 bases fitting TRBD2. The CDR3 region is CASSSGLAGAHGEQFF. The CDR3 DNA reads TGTGCCAGTAGCTCGGGACTAGCGGGAGCACACGGTGAGCAGTTCTTC.